Below are 21 T cell receptor beta chains sequenced from a single sample in a study of shared clonotypes between healthy human individuals. Data came from immunoSEQ multiplex PCR; TCRdb stores just in-frame clones and leaves some out. The sample records some 2,500,000 clones, less than 95% being singletons. Sequenced: naive CD4+ T cells from PBMCs. Specified subset: CD45RA+ positively selected. These receptors were taken from a man between 18 and 29 years old in good health. Some clones in this sample may be carry-over from other donors' samples.

The genes are TRBV5-1 and TRBJ2-7, with 7 bases fitting TRBD2. The CDR3 has 15 residues. V was pared by 0 bases and J by 2 bases, with 5 bases of the junction left unmatched. Germline assignment: CDR1 SGHRS and CDR2 YFSETQ. As DNA, the CDR3 is TGCGCCAGCAGCTTGGGGGCGGGAGTGACCTACGAGCAGTACTTC. Its protein is CASSLGAGVTYEQYF.

The DNA for the CDR3 is TGCGCCAGCAGCTTGAAAGGGGGCGCCCAGTACTTC. Translation: CASSLKGGAQYF. The gene calls are TRBV5-1 and TRBJ2-5; 7 bases are shared with TRBD1. With 1 base clipped from V and 9 bases from J, the junction kept 3 bases outside the gene matches. The germline V gene has CDR1 SGHRS and CDR2 YFSETQ. The CDR3 extends over 12 amino acids.

CDR3 protein: CASSQPPGHGMRASTDTQYF. The CDR3 coding sequence is TGTGCCAGCAGCCAACCTCCGGGACATGGAATGAGGGCTAGCACAGATACGCAGTATTTT. This chain connects TRBV14 to TRBJ2-3; perhaps TRBD1 as D (6 bases). Trimming shortened V by 2 bases and J by 0 bases, and 24 bases separated the two germline ends. The CDR3 is 20 amino acids. Germline V gene sequence: CDR1 SGHDN, CDR2 FVKESK.

This rearrangement joins TRBV6-1 to TRBJ1-1; D remains unclear. The length of the CDR3 is 13 residues. Germline-derived CDR1 and CDR2 are MNHNS and SASEGT. With 4 bases removed from V and 7 bases from J, the gap between germline ends came to 13 bases. The CDR3 DNA is TGTGCCAGCAGTGCCCGGGCCCTCATTGAAGCTTTCTTT. Translation: CASSARALIEAFF.

In this sample, this clone turned up a few times. The chain combines TRBV4-1 with TRBJ1-5, with TRBD1 identical over 7 bases. The CDR3 sequence is 16 residues long. Germline lookup yields CDR1 MGHRA and CDR2 YSYEKL. V lost 4 bases and J lost 0; bases outside the gene matches: 6. In DNA, the CDR3 is TGCGCCAGCAGCCTCGGGACAGCCGATAGCAATCAGCCCCAGCATTTT. Its protein is CASSLGTADSNQPQHF.

As to this clone: This CDR3 is also generated by other DNA sequences in the sample. The V and J genes are TRBV20-1 and TRBJ2-7; D ambiguous. The CDR3 totals 11 residues. Germline CDR1 is DFQATT and CDR2 is SNEGSKA (reference sequence). Trimming left V 3 bases short and J 5 bases short, with 8 bases between. CDR3 DNA: TGCAGTGCTAGCCCAGAGGACGAGCAGTACTTC. The encoded protein is CSASPEDEQYF.

This chain uses TRBV25-1 with TRBJ1-4; maybe TRBD1 (6 bases). Trimming pared 8 bases from V and 8 bases from J, leaving 15 bases between. The CDR3 is 13 residues long. Per the germline V gene, CDR1 is MGHDK and CDR2 is SYGVNS. This CDR3 reads CASSGAGEEKLFF. The CDR3 nucleotides are TGTGCCAGCTCGGGGGCGGGGGAAGAAAAACTGTTTTTT.

V usage is TRBV5-4 and J usage is TRBJ1-1, with 9 bases identical to TRBD1. V dropped 4 bases and J dropped 7; count of bases not matched to a gene: 14. The germline V gene has CDR1 SGHNT and CDR2 YYREEE (reference sequence). The CDR3 runs 16 residues. DNA of the CDR3: TGTGCCAGCAGCCCCCACAGGGGGCTAGTTAGGGTTGAAGCTTTCTTT. This codes for CASSPHRGLVRVEAFF. The whole variable domain, filled in from reference TRBV5-4 and TRBJ1-1, reads ETGVTQSPTHLIKTRGQQVTLRCSSQSGHNTVSWYQQALGQGPQFIFQYYREEENGRGNFPPRFSGLQFPNYSSELNVNALELDDSALYLCASSPHRGLVRVEAFFGQGTRLTVV.

Points on this clone: In the same sample, other DNA sequences code for this CDR3. The chain uses TRBV6-6 and TRBJ2-1; 7 bases are shared with TRBD1. CDR3 length: 15 residues. The J segment lost 2 bases and the V segment lost 0 bases, leaving 1 base of the junction unmatched. Germline V gene lookup returns CDR1 MNHNY and CDR2 SVGAGI (reference sequence). Written as DNA, the CDR3 is TGTGCCAGCAGTTACTCCCAGGGGGCCTACAATGAGCAGTTCTTC. Encoded protein: CASSYSQGAYNEQFF.

The genes are TRBV9 and TRBJ1-4; 7 nucleotides match TRBD1. Germline CDR1 is SGDLS and CDR2 is YYNGEE. V gave up 4 bases and J gave up 8 bases; unmatched junction bases: 11. The CDR3 sequence is 15 residues long. CDR3 loop: CASSFQGGRGEKLFF. The CDR3 region has the DNA TGTGCCAGCAGCTTCCAAGGGGGCAGGGGGGAAAAACTGTTTTTT.

Note on this clone: Additional DNA sequences in this sample encode the identical CDR3. V gene TRBV30 combines with J gene TRBJ1-1, with no clear D. Trimming cost V 0 bases and J 3 bases, with 8 bases left between them. The CDR3 sequence is 13 residues long. CDR1 and CDR2 from the germline V gene are GTSNPN and SVGIG (reference sequence). CDR3 sequence reads: CAWSVRVDTEAFF. CDR3 DNA sequence: TGTGCCTGGAGTGTACGGGTGGACACTGAAGCTTTCTTT.

The gene calls are TRBV7-3 and TRBJ2-1, with D perhaps being TRBD1 or TRBD2 (6 bases each). Trimming took 2 bases from V and 6 from J, leaving 14 bases between them. The CDR3 is 15 amino acids. Germline loops: CDR1 SGHTA, CDR2 FQGTGA. CDR3 sequence reads: CASSLWGAQGNEQFF. CDR3 coding DNA: TGTGCCAGCAGCTTATGGGGGGCGCAGGGCAATGAGCAGTTCTTC. The complete variable domain, with remaining parts taken from reference TRBV7-3 and TRBJ2-1, reads GAGVSQTPSNKVTEKGKYVELRCDPISGHTALYWYRQSLGQGPEFLIYFQGTGAADDSGLPNDRFFAVRPEGSVSTLKIQRTERGDSAVYLCASSLWGAQGNEQFFGPGTRLTVL.

The chain employs TRBV7-9 and TRBJ1-5; the D gene is possibly TRBD1 (6 bases). Deletions cut 5 bases from V and 1 base from J, with 9 bases between. The CDR3 runs to 14 residues. Germline values: CDR1 SEHNR, CDR2 FQNEAQ (reference sequence). CDR3 sequence: CASSGQTSNQPQHF. The CDR3 DNA is TGTGCCAGCAGCGGACAGACGAGCAATCAGCCCCAGCATTTT. Using reference TRBV7-9 and TRBJ1-5 for the parts outside the CDR3, the full variable domain is DTGVSQNPRHKITKRGQNVTFRCDPISEHNRLYWYRQTLGQGPEFLTYFQNEAQLEKSRLLSDRFSAERPKGSFSTLEIQRTEQGDSAMYLCASSGQTSNQPQHFGDGTRLSIL.

The chain links TRBV5-4 to TRBJ1-4; 9 bases line up with TRBD1. Germline trimming cut 4 bases from V and 8 bases from J; bases unmatched to any gene: 9. In germline, CDR1 is SGHNT, CDR2 YYREEE (reference sequence). This CDR3 spans 15 amino acids. The CDR3 region has the DNA TGTGCCAGCAGCAGAGCCGGGACAGGGAGCGAAAAACTGTTTTTT. This encodes CASSRAGTGSEKLFF.

The chain joins TRBV18 to TRBJ2-7; weak D call: TRBD1 (6 bases). V was clipped by 3 bases and J by 4 bases, with 16 bases between them. The germline CDR1 and CDR2 sequences are KGHSH and LQKENI. The CDR3 totals 15 residues. The CDR3 bases are TGTGCCAGCTCACCTTCTCCCCGGACAGCTTACGAGCAGTACTTC. It codes for CASSPSPRTAYEQYF.

This chain connects TRBV27 to TRBJ2-2, with D perhaps given as TRBD1 or TRBD2 (6 bases each). The CDR3 has 14 residues. Trimming pared 4 bases from V and 5 bases from J, leaving 11 bases between. Germline lookup yields CDR1 MNHEY and CDR2 SMNVEV (reference sequence). The CDR3 region has the DNA TGTGCCAGCAGTTCCCGGGGGCAGACCGGGGAGCTGTTTTTT. Translation gives CASSSRGQTGELFF.

The chain recombines TRBV4-2 with TRBJ2-2; TRBD2 agrees at 8 bases. The V gene's germline CDR1 is LGHNA and CDR2 YNFKEQ. The CDR3 loop spans 16 amino acids. J was trimmed by 4 bases and V by 4 bases; bases with no gene match: 8. The DNA for the CDR3 is TGTGCCAGCAGCCCCCCAAAAGCGGGGGCCACCGGGGAGCTGTTTTTT. It encodes CASSPPKAGATGELFF.

The chain combines TRBV5-1 with TRBJ2-7; D is perhaps TRBD1 (5 bases). Deletions cut 4 bases from V and 3 bases from J, with 14 bases between. Germline lookup yields CDR1 SGHRS and CDR2 YFSETQ. CDR3 length equals 14 residues. The CDR3 here is CASSPEGANYEQYF. The CDR3 DNA is TGCGCCAGCAGCCCGGAAGGGGCCAACTACGAGCAGTACTTC.

The gene calls are TRBV5-1 and TRBJ2-1, with D hard to call. The CDR3 is made up of 14 amino acids. V was trimmed by 5 bases and J by 5 bases, leaving 14 bases between them. Germline V gene lookup returns CDR1 SGHRS and CDR2 YFSETQ. The CDR3 DNA sequence: TGCGCCAGCAGGTTCGGAGCAGTAGACAATGAGCAGTTCTTC. It yields the protein CASRFGAVDNEQFF.

This clone was counted only a few times. V and J are TRBV5-1 and TRBJ1-1; D uncertain. Germline V gene lookup returns CDR1 SGHRS and CDR2 YFSETQ. Trimming pared 1 base from V and 3 bases from J, leaving 13 bases between. The CDR3 is 15 amino acids. The CDR3, as DNA: TGCGCCAGCAGCTTGCTTCAACAGTCGGACACTGAAGCTTTCTTT. Translation gives CASSLLQQSDTEAFF. Complete variable domain (other parts from reference TRBV5-1 and TRBJ1-1): KAGVTQTPRYLIKTRGQQVTLSCSPISGHRSVSWYQQTPGQGLQFLFEYFSETQRNKGNFPGRFSGRQFSNSRSEMNVSTLELGDSALYLCASSLLQQSDTEAFFGQGTRLTVV.

The rearrangement uses TRBV30 and TRBJ2-7, with D tentatively TRBD1 (6 bases). V lost 2 bases to trimming and J lost 0 bases, with 14 bases between them. CDR1 is GTSNPN, CDR2 SVGIG, per germline (reference sequence). The CDR3 runs to 15 residues. CDR3 in amino acids: CAWSRGGAFSYEQYF. The CDR3 DNA reads as TGTGCCTGGAGTCGAGGGGGTGCGTTCTCCTACGAGCAGTACTTC.